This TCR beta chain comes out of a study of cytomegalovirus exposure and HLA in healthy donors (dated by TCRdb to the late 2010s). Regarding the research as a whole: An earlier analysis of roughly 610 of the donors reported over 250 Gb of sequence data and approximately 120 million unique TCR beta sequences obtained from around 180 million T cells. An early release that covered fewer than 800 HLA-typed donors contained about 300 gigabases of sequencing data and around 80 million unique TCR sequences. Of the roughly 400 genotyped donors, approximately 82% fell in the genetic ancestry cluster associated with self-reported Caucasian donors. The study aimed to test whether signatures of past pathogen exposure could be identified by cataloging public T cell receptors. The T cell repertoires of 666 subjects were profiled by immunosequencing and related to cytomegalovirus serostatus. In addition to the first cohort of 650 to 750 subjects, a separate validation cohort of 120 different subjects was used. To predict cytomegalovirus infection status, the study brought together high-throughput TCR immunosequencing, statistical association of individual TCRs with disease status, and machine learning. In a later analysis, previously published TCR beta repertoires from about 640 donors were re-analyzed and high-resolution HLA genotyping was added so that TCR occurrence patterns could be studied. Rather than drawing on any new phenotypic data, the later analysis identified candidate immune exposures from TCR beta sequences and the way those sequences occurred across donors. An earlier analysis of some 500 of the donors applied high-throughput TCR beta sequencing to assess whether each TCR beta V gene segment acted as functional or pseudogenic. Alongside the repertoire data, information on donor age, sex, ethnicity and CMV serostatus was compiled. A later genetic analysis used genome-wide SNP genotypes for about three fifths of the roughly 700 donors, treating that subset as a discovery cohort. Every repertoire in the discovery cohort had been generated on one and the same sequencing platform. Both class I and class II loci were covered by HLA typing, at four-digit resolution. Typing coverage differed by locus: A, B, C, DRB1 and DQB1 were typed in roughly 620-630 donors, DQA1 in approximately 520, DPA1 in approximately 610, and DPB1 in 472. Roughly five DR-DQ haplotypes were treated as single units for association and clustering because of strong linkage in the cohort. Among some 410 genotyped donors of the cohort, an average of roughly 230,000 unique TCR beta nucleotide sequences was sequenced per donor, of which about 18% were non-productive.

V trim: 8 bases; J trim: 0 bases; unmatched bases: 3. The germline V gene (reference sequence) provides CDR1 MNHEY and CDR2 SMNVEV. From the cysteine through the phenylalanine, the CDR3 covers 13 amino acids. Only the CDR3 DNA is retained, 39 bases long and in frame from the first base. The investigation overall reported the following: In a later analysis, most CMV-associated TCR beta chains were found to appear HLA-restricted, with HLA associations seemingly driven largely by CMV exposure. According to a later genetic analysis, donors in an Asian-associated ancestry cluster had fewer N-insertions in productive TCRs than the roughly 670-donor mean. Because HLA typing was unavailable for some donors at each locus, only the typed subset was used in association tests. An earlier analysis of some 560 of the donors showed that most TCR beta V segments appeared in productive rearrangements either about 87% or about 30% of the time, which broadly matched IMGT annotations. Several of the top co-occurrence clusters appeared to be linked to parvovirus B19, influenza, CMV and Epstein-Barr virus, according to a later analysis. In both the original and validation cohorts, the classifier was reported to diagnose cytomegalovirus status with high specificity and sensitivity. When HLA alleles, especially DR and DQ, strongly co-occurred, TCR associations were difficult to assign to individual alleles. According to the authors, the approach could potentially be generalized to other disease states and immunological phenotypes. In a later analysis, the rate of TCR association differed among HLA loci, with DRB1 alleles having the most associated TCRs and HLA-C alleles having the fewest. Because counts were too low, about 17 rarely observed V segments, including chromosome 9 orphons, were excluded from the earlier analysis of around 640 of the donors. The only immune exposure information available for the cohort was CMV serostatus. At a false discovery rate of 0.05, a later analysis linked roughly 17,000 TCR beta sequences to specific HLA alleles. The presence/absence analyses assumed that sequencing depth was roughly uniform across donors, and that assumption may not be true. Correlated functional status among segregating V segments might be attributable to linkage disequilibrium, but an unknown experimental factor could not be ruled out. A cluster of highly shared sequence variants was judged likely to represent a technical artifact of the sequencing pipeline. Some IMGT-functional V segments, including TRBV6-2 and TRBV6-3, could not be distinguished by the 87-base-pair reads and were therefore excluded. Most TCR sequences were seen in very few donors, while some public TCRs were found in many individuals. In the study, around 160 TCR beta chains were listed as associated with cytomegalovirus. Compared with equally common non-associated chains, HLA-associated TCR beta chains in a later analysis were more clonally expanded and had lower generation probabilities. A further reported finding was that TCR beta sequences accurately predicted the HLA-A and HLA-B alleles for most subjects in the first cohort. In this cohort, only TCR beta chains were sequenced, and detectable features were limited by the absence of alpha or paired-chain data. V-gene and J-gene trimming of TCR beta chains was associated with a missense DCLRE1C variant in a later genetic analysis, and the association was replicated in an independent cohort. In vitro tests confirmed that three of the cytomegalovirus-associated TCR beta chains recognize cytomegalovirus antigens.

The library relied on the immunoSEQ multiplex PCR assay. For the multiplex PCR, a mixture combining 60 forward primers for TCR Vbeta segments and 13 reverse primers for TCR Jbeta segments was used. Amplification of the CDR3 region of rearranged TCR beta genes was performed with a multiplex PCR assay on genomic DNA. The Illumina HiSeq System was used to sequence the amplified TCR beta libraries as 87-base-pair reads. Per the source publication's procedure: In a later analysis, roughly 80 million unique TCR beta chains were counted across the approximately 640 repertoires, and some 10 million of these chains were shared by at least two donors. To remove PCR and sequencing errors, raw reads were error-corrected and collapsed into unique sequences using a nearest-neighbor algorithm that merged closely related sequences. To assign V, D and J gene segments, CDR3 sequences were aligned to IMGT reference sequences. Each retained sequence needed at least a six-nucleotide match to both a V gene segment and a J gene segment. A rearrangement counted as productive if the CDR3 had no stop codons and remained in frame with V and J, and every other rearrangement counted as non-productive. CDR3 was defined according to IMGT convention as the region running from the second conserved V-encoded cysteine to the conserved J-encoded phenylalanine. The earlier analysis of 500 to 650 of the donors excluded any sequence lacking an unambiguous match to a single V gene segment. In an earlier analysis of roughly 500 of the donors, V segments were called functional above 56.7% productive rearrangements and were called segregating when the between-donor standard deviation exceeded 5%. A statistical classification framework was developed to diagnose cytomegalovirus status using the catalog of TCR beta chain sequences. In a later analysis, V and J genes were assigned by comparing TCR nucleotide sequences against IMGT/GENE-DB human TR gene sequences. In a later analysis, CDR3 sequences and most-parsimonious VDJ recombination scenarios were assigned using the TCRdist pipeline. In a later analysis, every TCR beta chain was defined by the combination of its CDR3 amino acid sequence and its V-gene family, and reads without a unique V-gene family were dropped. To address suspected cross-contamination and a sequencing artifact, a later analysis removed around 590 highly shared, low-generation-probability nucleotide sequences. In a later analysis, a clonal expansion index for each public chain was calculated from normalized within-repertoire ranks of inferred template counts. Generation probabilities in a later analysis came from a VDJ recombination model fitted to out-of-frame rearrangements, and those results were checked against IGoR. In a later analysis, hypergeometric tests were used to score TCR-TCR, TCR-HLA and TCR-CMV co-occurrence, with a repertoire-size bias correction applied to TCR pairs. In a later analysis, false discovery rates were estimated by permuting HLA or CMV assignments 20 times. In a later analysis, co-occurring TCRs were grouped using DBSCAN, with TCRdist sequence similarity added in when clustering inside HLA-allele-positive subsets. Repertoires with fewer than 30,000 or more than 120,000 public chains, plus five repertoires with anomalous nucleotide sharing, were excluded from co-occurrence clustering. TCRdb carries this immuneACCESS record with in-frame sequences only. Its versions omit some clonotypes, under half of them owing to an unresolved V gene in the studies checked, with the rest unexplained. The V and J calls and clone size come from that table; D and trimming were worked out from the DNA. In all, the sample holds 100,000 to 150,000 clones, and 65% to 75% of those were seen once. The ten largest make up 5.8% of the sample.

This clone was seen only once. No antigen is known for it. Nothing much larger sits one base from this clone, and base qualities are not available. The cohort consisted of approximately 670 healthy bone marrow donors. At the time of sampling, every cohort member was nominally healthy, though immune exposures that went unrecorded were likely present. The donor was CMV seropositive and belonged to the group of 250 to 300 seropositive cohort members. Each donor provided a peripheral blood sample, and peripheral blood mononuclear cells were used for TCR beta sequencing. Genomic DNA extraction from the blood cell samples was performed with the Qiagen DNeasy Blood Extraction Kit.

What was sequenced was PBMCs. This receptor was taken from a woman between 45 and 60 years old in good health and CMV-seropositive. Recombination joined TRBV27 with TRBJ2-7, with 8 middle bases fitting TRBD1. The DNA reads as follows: TGTGCCAGCGGAACAGGGGGCTCCTACGAGCAGTACTTC. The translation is CASGTGGSYEQYF.